These 10 T cell receptor beta chains share one sample of origin, sequenced in a study of shared clonotypes between healthy human individuals. Here immunoSEQ multiplex PCR was the method, and the copy in TCRdb shows in-frame clones only, minus some. The table shows about 2,500,000 clones, with roughly 92% occurring only once. Input material: naive CD4+ T cells sorted from blood. Subset denoted: CD45RA+ positively selected. The source of these receptors is a young man in good health.

Concerning this clone itself: This sample also contains other DNA sequences that code for the same CDR3. The genes are TRBV6-5 and TRBJ1-5; 9 bases line up with TRBD1. Germline trimming cut 5 bases from V and 7 bases from J; bases unmatched to any gene: 3. The CDR3 totals 13 residues. From germline, CDR1 is MNHEY and CDR2 SVGAGI. The CDR3 loop reads CASSRQGGQPQHF. DNA for the CDR3: TGTGCCAGCAGTCGACAGGGGGGGCAGCCCCAGCATTTT.

J is TRBJ2-2 and V is TRBV5-8, with a tentative D call TRBD2 (6 bases). The CDR3 length is 16 residues. V lost 4 bases to trimming and J lost 0 bases, with 13 bases between them. The V gene's germline CDR1 is SGHTS and CDR2 YDEGEE. CDR3: CASSRLAIPNTGELFF. The CDR3 DNA follows: TGTGCCAGCAGCCGCCTAGCGATTCCGAACACCGGGGAGCTGTTTTTT.

The J gene is TRBJ2-6, the V gene TRBV9; the D is unclear. CDR3 length: 13 residues. Germline assignment: CDR1 SGDLS and CDR2 YYNGEE. Trimming took off 0 bases at V and 4 bases at J, with 2 bases between the two ends. CDR3 sequence: CASSVEGANVLTF. The CDR3 DNA is TGTGCCAGCAGCGTAGAAGGGGCCAACGTCCTGACTTTC.

The chain links TRBV5-4 to TRBJ2-7, with TRBD1 identical over 9 bases. V was clipped by 4 bases and J by 1 base; unmatched bases: 15. The CDR3 extends over 18 amino acids. CDR1 is SGHNT, CDR2 YYREEE, per germline (reference sequence). CDR3 in amino acids: CASSPGGTGFPPSYEQYF. CDR3 nucleotide sequence: TGTGCCAGCAGCCCTGGGGGGACAGGGTTCCCCCCGTCCTACGAGCAGTACTTC.

The chain is built from TRBV11-1 and TRBJ1-6; possible D gene TRBD1, 5 bases. Trimming shortened V by 6 bases and J by 8 bases, and 17 bases separated the two germline ends. This CDR3 region has 15 residues. CDR1 is SGHAT, CDR2 FQDESV, per germline (reference sequence). CDR3 DNA sequence: TGTGCCAGCAGTTTGTTGGTGGGGCTGGATTCACCCCTCCACTTT. The encoded protein is CASSLLVGLDSPLHF.

The chain links TRBV4-1 to TRBJ1-6; D not resolved. The V end lost 2 bases, the J end lost 7 bases, and 15 bases lay between the germline ends. Germline loops: CDR1 MGHRA, CDR2 YSYEKL. This CDR3 is 16 amino acids long. The CDR3 reads CASSQSGTSVNSPLHF. DNA of the CDR3: TGCGCCAGCAGCCAAAGTGGTACTAGTGTGAATTCACCCCTCCACTTT.

CDR3 sequence: CASSFPGTPETQYF. DNA of the CDR3: TGCGCCAGCAGCTTCCCCGGGACTCCAGAGACCCAGTACTTC. The chain employs TRBV4-1 and TRBJ2-5, with a weak D call TRBD2 (6 bases). Germline lookup yields CDR1 MGHRA and CDR2 YSYEKL. With 5 bases removed from V and 4 bases from J, the gap between germline ends came to 14 bases. This CDR3 has 14 residues.

This clone has only one observation. The chain combines TRBV28 with TRBJ2-3, with 9 bases aligning to TRBD1. CDR3 length: 14 residues. Trimming at V came to 5 bases and at J to 2 bases, leaving 2 bases not matched to a gene. Germline loops: CDR1 MDHEN, CDR2 SYDVKM. CDR3 region: CASSRDRATDTQYF. DNA for the CDR3: TGTGCCAGCAGTCGGGACAGGGCCACAGATACGCAGTATTTT.

This sequence joins TRBV2 and TRBJ2-3, with 9 nucleotides matching TRBD2. The CDR3 consists of 14 residues. The germline CDR1 and CDR2 sequences are SNHLY and FYNNEI. The V and J ends lost 3 bases and 5 bases, in that order; junction bases with no gene match: 3. The CDR3 bases are TGTGCCAGCAGTGAGAGCGGGGGGATAGATACGCAGTATTTT. It yields the protein CASSESGGIDTQYF.

CDR3 sequence: CASSPPGEGRIEQFF. CDR3 DNA sequence: TGTGCCAGCTCACCACCGGGGGAGGGCCGAATTGAGCAGTTCTTC. The chain carries TRBV18 and TRBJ2-1, with 7 bases that match TRBD2. V lost 0 bases, J lost 9 bases, and 8 bases stayed unmatched. From germline, CDR1 is KGHSH and CDR2 LQKENI. The CDR3 is 15 residues long.